Following are 30 T cell receptor beta chains from one sample sequenced in a study of blood T cell repertoires in COVID-19. TCRdb's copy holds only in-frame clones and misses some; the assay was immunoSEQ multiplex PCR. The sample contains about 120,000 clones, 90% of which appear only once. Sequenced input: peripheral blood. These receptors all come from a woman aged 55 to 70 with COVID-19, enrolled during active disease.

CDR3 in amino acids: CASSAQGDSNQPQHF. As DNA, the CDR3 is TGTGCCAGTAGTGCACAGGGGGATAGCAATCAGCCCCAGCATTTT. The gene calls are TRBV19 and TRBJ1-5, with 8 bases that match TRBD1. Losses at the gene ends were 5 bases for V and 0 bases for J; bases not matched to a gene: 3. Germline V CDR1 and CDR2: LNHDA, SQIVND (reference sequence). CDR3 size: 15 residues.

The CDR3 DNA reads as TGTGCCAGCAGCTTGTACAGCAGAATGAGTTCGTTGGGTGAAGCTTTCTTT. Residues: CASSLYSRMSSLGEAFF. The genes are TRBV5-4 and TRBJ1-1; the D is unclear. Germline V CDR1 and CDR2: SGHNT, YYREEE (reference sequence). The V end was cut by 1 base, the J end by 7 bases, with 23 bases between. The CDR3 covers 17 residues. Looking up the rest from reference TRBV5-4 and TRBJ1-1 gives the full variable domain: ETGVTQSPTHLIKTRGQQVTLRCSSQSGHNTVSWYQQALGQGPQFIFQYYREEENGRGNFPPRFSGLQFPNYSSELNVNALELDDSALYLCASSLYSRMSSLGEAFFGQGTRLTVV.

The chain employs TRBV19 and TRBJ1-5, with 7 bases aligning to TRBD1. Germline V gene data show CDR1 as LNHDA and CDR2 as SQIVND (reference sequence). The V gene end was trimmed by 6 bases and the J gene end by 4 bases; junction bases not matched to a gene: 3. The CDR3 contains 13 residues. The CDR3 loop is CASRNRGNQPQHF. Written as DNA, the CDR3 is TGTGCCAGTAGGAACAGGGGAAATCAGCCCCAGCATTTT.

This sequence joins TRBV5-6 and TRBJ1-5, with D unclear. The V gene's germline CDR1 is SGHDT and CDR2 YYEEEE. The V end lost 4 bases, the J end lost 5 bases, and 10 bases lay between the germline ends. The CDR3 has 13 residues. CDR3 nucleotides: TGTGCCAGCAGCGCTGGAGGGTATCAGCCCCAGCATTTT. Its protein product is CASSAGGYQPQHF.

The chain joins TRBV7-8 to TRBJ2-2; 10 bases map to TRBD1. The germline V gene encodes CDR1 SGHVS and CDR2 FQNEAQ. The ends lost 5 bases at V and 7 bases at J; junction bases unmatched: 16. The CDR3 is 18 amino acids. CDR3 coding DNA: TGTGCCAGCAGCCGGGGGGCCGCGACAGGGGGCAGGAGCGGGGAGCTGTTTTTT. Amino acid sequence: CASSRGAATGGRSGELFF. The variable domain in full, completed from reference TRBV7-8 and TRBJ2-2, reads GAGVSQSPRYKVAKRGQDVALRCDPISGHVSLFWYQQALGQGPEFLTYFQNEAQLDKSGLPSDRFFAERPEGSVSTLKIQRTQQEDSAVYLCASSRGAATGGRSGELFFGEGSRLTVL.

Only one count was recorded for this clone. V and J are TRBV6-5 and TRBJ2-5, with a weak D call TRBD2 (6 bases). This CDR3 has 13 residues. The ends were cut back, 6 bases at V and 5 bases at J, with 13 bases in the middle. Germline V gene data show CDR1 as MNHEY and CDR2 as SVGAGI. The CDR3 DNA follows: TGTGCCAGCAGGGCAGGCGGGGAGGAGACCCAGTACTTC. Its protein is CASRAGGEETQYF.

This chain joins TRBV4-2 and TRBJ2-7, with 8 bases matching TRBD1. The germline V gene has CDR1 LGHNA and CDR2 YNFKEQ. Germline trimming cut 1 base from V and 3 bases from J; bases unmatched to any gene: 5. The CDR3 has 15 amino acids. This CDR3 is CASSQAGTGGYEQYF. In DNA, the CDR3 is TGTGCCAGCAGCCAAGCAGGTACAGGGGGCTACGAGCAGTACTTC.

The chain has TRBV19 and TRBJ2-1, with 7 bases matching TRBD2. J lost 6 bases, V lost 4 bases, and 12 bases had no gene match. CDR1 LNHDA and CDR2 SQIVND come from the germline V gene (reference sequence). The CDR3 runs 16 residues. The CDR3 reads CASSNRGGTTGNEQFF. As DNA, the CDR3 is TGTGCCAGTAGTAACCGTGGGGGGACTACGGGCAATGAGCAGTTCTTC.

The J gene is TRBJ2-7, the V gene TRBV29-1; 9 bases line up with TRBD2. CDR1 and CDR2 from the germline V gene are SQVTM and ANQGSEA. This CDR3 contains 14 residues. Trimming removed 7 bases from V and 2 bases from J; junction bases left unmatched: 9. The CDR3 is CSACSSSGAYEQYF. As DNA, the CDR3 is TGCAGCGCGTGTTCGTCTAGCGGGGCCTACGAGCAGTACTTC.

The gene calls are TRBV3-1 (or the pseudogene TRBV3-2) and TRBJ1-5; 7 bases map to TRBD1. Germline values: CDR1 LGHDT, CDR2 YNNKEL (reference sequence). This CDR3 spans 17 amino acids. The V segment lost 0 bases and the J segment 4 bases; nucleotides outside the gene matches: 9. The CDR3 sequence is CASSQDWGTDRNQPQHF. As DNA, the CDR3 is TGTGCCAGCAGCCAAGATTGGGGGACAGACAGAAATCAGCCCCAGCATTTT.

The CDR3: CASSPVAGKTYEQYF. CDR3 DNA sequence: TGTGCCAGCTCACCAGTTGCGGGGAAAACCTACGAGCAGTACTTC. This chain uses TRBV18 with TRBJ2-7, with TRBD2 as a possible D gene (6 bases). The V end lost 2 bases, the J end lost 2 bases, and 13 bases lay between the germline ends. This CDR3 has 15 amino acids. The germline V gene encodes CDR1 KGHSH and CDR2 LQKENI.

The V and J genes are TRBV7-3 and TRBJ2-3; 8 nucleotides agree with TRBD2. The CDR3 consists of 16 residues. Germline trimming cut 3 bases from V and 2 bases from J; bases unmatched to any gene: 7. Germline CDR1 and CDR2: SGHTA and FQGTGA. The CDR3: CASSLGVAGITDTQYF. The CDR3 coding sequence is TGTGCCAGCAGCTTGGGAGTAGCGGGGATCACAGATACGCAGTATTTT.

The chain uses TRBV5-1 and TRBJ2-2; D gene uncertain. V dropped 0 bases and J dropped 1 base, with 13 bases sitting between them. The V gene's germline CDR1 is SGHRS and CDR2 YFSETQ. The CDR3 totals 17 residues. This CDR3 is CASSLGARYGNTGELFF. The CDR3 nucleotides are TGCGCCAGCAGCTTGGGGGCACGGTATGGGAACACCGGGGAGCTGTTTTTT.

The V gene is TRBV5-4, the J gene TRBJ2-3; D unclear. The CDR3 is 14 residues long. Germline loops: CDR1 SGHNT, CDR2 YYREEE (reference sequence). The V gene lost 4 bases and the J gene lost 6 bases, with 15 bases spanning the gap. The CDR3 bases are TGTGCCAGCAGCCACCCCGCTAACCCCGATACGCAGTATTTT. This sequence encodes CASSHPANPDTQYF.

The rearrangement uses TRBV29-1 and TRBJ2-5, with 9 bases matching TRBD2. The CDR3 has 13 amino acids. V lost 4 bases, J lost 1 base, and 1 base stayed unmatched. Looked up from germline, CDR1 is SQVTM and CDR2 is ANQGSEA. The CDR3 here is CSVGGLAQETQYF. The CDR3, as DNA: TGCAGCGTTGGGGGACTAGCCCAAGAGACCCAGTACTTC.

This chain uses TRBV24-1 with TRBJ2-3; 10 bases line up with TRBD1. The trim removed 4 bases at V and 4 bases at J, leaving 7 bases unmatched. From germline, CDR1 is KGHDR and CDR2 SFDVKD. This CDR3 region has 16 residues. CDR3 coding DNA: TGTGCCACCAGTGAATCGGGACAGGGGTTTTCAGATACGCAGTATTTT. Encoded protein: CATSESGQGFSDTQYF.

The chain joins TRBV6-2 or TRBV6-3 to TRBJ1-5, with a possible D match to TRBD1 (5 bases). V was clipped by 4 bases and J by 3 bases, with 13 bases between them. The CDR3 sequence is 15 residues long. Per germline, CDR1 MNHEY and CDR2 SVGEGT. CDR3 sequence (DNA): TGTGCCAGCAGTTCCCTACGACAGTACAATCAGCCCCAGCATTTT. Its translation is CASSSLRQYNQPQHF.

The sample holds one count of this clone. This rearrangement joins TRBV6-2 or TRBV6-3 to TRBJ1-2; 7 bases line up with TRBD1. Trimming at V came to 4 bases and at J to 4 bases, leaving 3 bases not matched to a gene. Per germline, CDR1 MNHEY and CDR2 SVGEGT. CDR3 length: 13 amino acids. The CDR3 protein is CASSLGQPYGYTF. Written as DNA, the CDR3 is TGTGCCAGCAGTTTGGGACAGCCCTATGGCTACACCTTC.

This clone was counted between two and nine times. The V gene is TRBV4-3, the J gene TRBJ1-2; D gene unclear. The CDR3 contains 16 residues. Trimming took off 0 bases at V and 5 bases at J, with 16 bases between the two ends. CDR1 and CDR2 (germline): LGHNA, YSLEER. The CDR3 DNA sequence: TGCGCCAGCAGCCAAGAGCGATCCAGCGTACGATATGGCTACACCTTC. It is translated as CASSQERSSVRYGYTF.

CDR3 sequence (DNA): TGTGCCAGTACCACGCAGGGGAGGGGAAGTGAAAAACTGTTTTTT. It is translated as CASTTQGRGSEKLFF. The V call is TRBV19, the J call TRBJ1-4, with a weak D call TRBD1 (6 bases). V lost 7 bases and J 7 bases, leaving 19 bases between the germline ends. The V gene's germline CDR1 is LNHDA and CDR2 SQIVND (reference sequence). The CDR3 is made up of 15 amino acids.

CDR3 DNA sequence: TGTGCCAGCAGCCAATCTAGGGGGTATGGCTATGGCTACACCTTC. Its translation: CASSQSRGYGYGYTF. This chain uses TRBV16 with TRBJ1-2; TRBD1 might be the D (6 bases). CDR3 length: 15 residues. Trimming shortened V by 0 bases and J by 4 bases, and 12 bases separated the two germline ends. Germline V CDR1 and CDR2: KGHSY, FQNENV.

This clone was counted a few times. V usage is TRBV6-5 and J usage is TRBJ1-2; possible D gene TRBD1, 5 bases. The CDR3 consists of 12 residues. V was shortened by 7 bases and J by 8 bases, with 14 bases between the two germline ends. CDR1 and CDR2 (germline): MNHEY, SVGAGI. CDR3 residues: CASTGVGEGYTF. The CDR3 DNA follows: TGTGCCAGCACGGGGGTTGGAGAGGGCTACACCTTC.

V and J are TRBV19 and TRBJ1-5; D gene unclear. This CDR3 contains 13 residues. The germline CDR1 and CDR2 sequences are LNHDA and SQIVND (reference sequence). V was pared by 10 bases and J by 4 bases, with 14 bases between. CDR3 region: CATEGLPNQPQHF. CDR3 DNA: TGTGCCACCGAGGGTCTTCCAAATCAGCCCCAGCATTTT.

This chain joins TRBV6-4 and TRBJ2-7, with a possible D match to TRBD1 (6 bases). Germline CDR1 and CDR2: MRHNA and SNTAGT. Trimming removed 2 bases from V and 0 bases from J, with 11 bases in between. This CDR3 is built from 15 residues. For the CDR3, the DNA is TGTGCCAGCAGTGACCTCAGGGGCGACTCCTACGAGCAGTACTTC. This codes for CASSDLRGDSYEQYF.

The rearrangement joins TRBV19 to TRBJ1-6, with 7 nucleotides matching TRBD1. Germline lookup yields CDR1 LNHDA and CDR2 SQIVND (reference sequence). The V gene end was trimmed by 1 base and the J gene end by 9 bases; junction bases not matched to a gene: 6. CDR3 length: 15 amino acids. CDR3 protein: CASSIGQGLSSPLHF. For the CDR3, the DNA is TGTGCCAGTAGTATAGGACAGGGTTTAAGTTCACCCCTCCACTTT.

V usage is TRBV6-2 or TRBV6-3 and J usage is TRBJ2-5; possible D gene TRBD2, 6 bases. Germline V lookup: CDR1 MNHEY, CDR2 SVGEGT. The CDR3 length is 16 residues. V was cut by 5 bases and J by 4 bases, with 20 bases left in between. The DNA for the CDR3 is TGTGCCAGCAGTCCACTTCCGGGACTGAAGACAGAGACCCAGTACTTC. Its protein is CASSPLPGLKTETQYF.

The V call is TRBV19, the J call TRBJ1-1; 9 bases line up with TRBD1. CDR1 is LNHDA and CDR2 is SQIVND in the germline V gene (reference sequence). The CDR3 totals 16 residues. V gave up 5 bases and J gave up 1 base; unmatched junction bases: 8. In DNA form, the CDR3 reads TGTGCCAGTAGTCCAACTCGGGACAGGGCGAACACTGAAGCTTTCTTT. Residues: CASSPTRDRANTEAFF.

The chain recombines TRBV11-2 with TRBJ2-7; TRBD1 matches at 8 bases. Per germline, CDR1 SGHAT and CDR2 FQNNGV. V dropped 1 base and J dropped 6; count of bases not matched to a gene: 5. This CDR3 spans 14 amino acids. CDR3 sequence: CASSLGTGSGEQYF. In DNA form, the CDR3 reads TGTGCCAGCAGCTTAGGGACAGGGAGTGGCGAGCAGTACTTC. Full variable domain (rest looked up from reference TRBV11-2 and TRBJ2-7): EAGVAQSPRYKIIEKRQSVAFWCNPISGHATLYWYQQILGQGPKLLIQFQNNGVVDDSQLPKDRFSAERLKGVDSTLKIQPAKLEDSAVYLCASSLGTGSGEQYFGPGTRLTVT.

In DNA form, the CDR3 reads TGTGCCAGTAGTGCAATAAACAGGAACACTGAAGCTTTCTTT. This encodes CASSAINRNTEAFF. The chain links TRBV19 to TRBJ1-1; the D is unclear. Germline CDR1 is LNHDA and CDR2 is SQIVND (reference sequence). The V gene lost 5 bases and the J gene lost 1 base, with 11 bases spanning the gap. The CDR3 length is 14 residues.

A few counts support this clone. The V call is TRBV9, the J call TRBJ1-5; 7 nucleotides agree with TRBD1. This CDR3 is built from 14 residues. V gave up 4 bases and J gave up 6 bases; unmatched junction bases: 7. CDR1 is SGDLS, CDR2 YYNGEE, per germline. The chain's CDR3 is CASSPTGLGQPQHF. In DNA form, the CDR3 reads TGTGCCAGCAGCCCGACAGGGCTCGGTCAGCCCCAGCATTTT.